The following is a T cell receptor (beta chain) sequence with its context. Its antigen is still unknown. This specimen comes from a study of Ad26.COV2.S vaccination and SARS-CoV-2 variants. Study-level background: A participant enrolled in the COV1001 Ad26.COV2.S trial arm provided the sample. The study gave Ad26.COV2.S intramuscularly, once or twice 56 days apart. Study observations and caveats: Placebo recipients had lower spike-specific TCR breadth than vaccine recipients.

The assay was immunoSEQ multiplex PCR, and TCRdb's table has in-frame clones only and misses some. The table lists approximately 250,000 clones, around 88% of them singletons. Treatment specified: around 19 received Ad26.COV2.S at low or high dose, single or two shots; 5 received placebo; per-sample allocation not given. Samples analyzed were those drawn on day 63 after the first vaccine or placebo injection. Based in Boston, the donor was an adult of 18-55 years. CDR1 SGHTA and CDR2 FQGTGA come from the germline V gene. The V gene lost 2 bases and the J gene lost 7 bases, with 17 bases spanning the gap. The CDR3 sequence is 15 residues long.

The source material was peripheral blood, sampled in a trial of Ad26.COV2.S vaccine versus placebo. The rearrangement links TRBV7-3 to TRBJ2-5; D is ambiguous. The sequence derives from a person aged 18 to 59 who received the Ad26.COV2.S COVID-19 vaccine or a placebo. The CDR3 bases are TGTGCCAGCAGCTTATCCCTAGGTCCACAGTGGACCCAGTACTTC. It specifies CASSLSLGPQWTQYF. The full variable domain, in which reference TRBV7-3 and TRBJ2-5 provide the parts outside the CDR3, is GAGVSQTPSNKVTEKGKYVELRCDPISGHTALYWYRQSLGQGPEFLIYFQGTGAADDSGLPNDRFFAVRPEGSVSTLKIQRTERGDSAVYLCASSLSLGPQWTQYFGPGTRLLVL.